What follows describes a single TCR beta chain. Its antigen is not yet known. No base-level quality is on record; no much larger clone is a single base apart. This sample stems from a study of neoadjuvant anti-PD-1 for oral cavity cancer (dated by TCRdb to the early 2020s). Concerning the study at large: Three to four biweekly doses of nivolumab at 3 mg/kg were mostly administered to patients before curative-intent surgical resection. The parent correlative cohort included some 13 patients, with a roughly 35% response rate. Under RECIST 1.1, patients with complete response, partial response or stable disease were classed as responders, and patients with progression were classed as non-responders. A fourth nivolumab dose was given around day 43 to patients without progression, and definitive surgical resection was performed in those patients on days 50-56. What the research found in general, with its limitations: Greater tumor shrinkage was correlated with larger post-treatment sizes of preexisting intratumoral clones, suggesting that expansion of preexisting clones contributed to response. Only a few patients per response group were included in the TCR analyses, and larger cohorts for validation were called for by the authors. Higher pretreatment blood Treg/Th17 ratios correlated with both higher pretreatment blood TCRbeta clonality and lower post-treatment tumor TCRbeta clonality.

Survey sequencing of tumors used two replicates per sample, and the tumor libraries mostly started from about 5 ug of input genomic DNA. TCRbeta libraries were prepared with the immunoSEQ hsTCRbeta kit according to the manufacturer's instructions. Sequencing of the completed libraries took place using an Illumina NovaSeq 6000 S4 flow cell after they had been pooled to about 3 nM. Regarding the original processing steps: Raw data preprocessing and quality control were performed with the immunoSEQ Analyzer. The analysis was limited to productive rearrangements, and each clonotype was defined by a unique CDR3 amino acid sequence. Repertoire clonality was estimated as the Gini-Simpson index, which was calculated using the R package tcR. Gini indices were compared with Student's t test, and associations with tumor size change were assessed by Pearson correlation. What TCRdb holds here is the immuneACCESS table cut down to in-frame rearrangements. Part of the clones is not present; checked against another copy, under half of the missing clones reflect an unresolved V gene, and the others are unexplained. D and trimming were read from the DNA, whereas the V and J calls and clone size are those reported in that table. This sample comprises roughly 24,000 clones, 25% to 30% of them detected only once. The ten largest clones take up about a sixth of the sample.

The meaning of the sample's time point label: after neoadjuvant nivolumab, at surgical resection. Patients had been newly diagnosed with stage II-IVA oral cavity squamous cell carcinoma, and no prior systemic or radiation treatment had been given to the patients. The cohort was made up of patients with locally advanced, HPV-negative oral cavity squamous cell carcinoma. The samples were obtained from a longitudinal correlative study of a single-arm phase II trial testing neoadjuvant nivolumab in oral cavity squamous cell carcinoma. Subject-matched pre- and post-treatment PBMCs and tumors from three responders and three non-responders were subjected to genomic DNA-based TCRbeta sequencing. Genomic DNA was isolated from tumor tissue using the Maxwell RSC DNA from Tissue kit. CDR1 and CDR2 are read off the germline V gene (reference sequence) as SEHNR and FQNEAQ. V is pruned by 5 bases and J by 4 bases, leaving 8 bases of the junction without a gene match. From the cysteine through the phenylalanine, the CDR3 covers 16 amino acids. Kept here is only the CDR3 DNA, which spans 48 bases and is read in frame from base 1.

The input for sequencing was tumor tissue, taken after nivolumab (anti-PD-1) treatment. The chain was built from TRBV7-9 and TRBJ2-1; a stretch of 10 junction bases matches TRBD1. The receptor was derived from a person between 40 and 80 years old with oral cavity squamous cell carcinoma. The CDR3 sequence is CASSPGTGVGYNEQFF. The nucleotide sequence reads as follows: TGTGCCAGCAGCCCGGGGACAGGGGTTGGATACAATGAGCAGTTCTTC.